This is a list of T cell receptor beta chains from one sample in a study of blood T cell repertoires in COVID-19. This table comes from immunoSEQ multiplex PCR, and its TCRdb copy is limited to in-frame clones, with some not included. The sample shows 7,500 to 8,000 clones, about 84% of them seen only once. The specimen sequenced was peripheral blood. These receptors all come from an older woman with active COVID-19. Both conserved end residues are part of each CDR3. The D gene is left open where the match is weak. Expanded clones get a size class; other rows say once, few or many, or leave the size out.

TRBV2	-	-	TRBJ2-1	CASALWAGLNNEQFF	TGTGCCAGTGCACTCTGGGCGGGCCTGAACAATGAGCAGTTCTTC
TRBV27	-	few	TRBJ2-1	CASSLSSPPVKQFF	TGTGCCAGCAGTTTATCTTCCCCTCCGGTAAAGCAGTTCTTC
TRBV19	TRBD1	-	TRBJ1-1	CASSDWTGTTEAFF	TGTGCCAGTAGTGACTGGACAGGGACCACTGAAGCTTTCTTT
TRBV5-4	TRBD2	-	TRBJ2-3	CASSFPGGGSGTDTQYF	TGTGCCAGCAGCTTCCCTGGGGGGGGAAGTGGCACAGATACGCAGTATTTT
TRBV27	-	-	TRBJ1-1	CASSPGQTIMNTEAFF	TGTGCCAGCAGCCCAGGACAGACTATCATGAACACTGAAGCTTTCTTT
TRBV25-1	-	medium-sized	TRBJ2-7	CATSNIRGIYEQYF	TGTGCCACCTCCAATATCCGAGGGATCTACGAGCAGTACTTC
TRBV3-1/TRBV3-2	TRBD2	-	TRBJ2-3	CASRRGGDTQYF	TGTGCCAGCAGACGGGGGGGAGATACGCAGTATTTT
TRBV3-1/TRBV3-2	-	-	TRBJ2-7	CASSQDRFRGRERPYEQYF	TGTGCCAGCAGCCAAGATCGTTTTCGGGGGCGGGAGCGCCCCTACGAGCAGTACTTC
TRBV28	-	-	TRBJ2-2	CASSPPSSPGELFF	TGTGCCAGCAGTCCACCCAGTTCCCCCGGGGAGCTGTTTTTT
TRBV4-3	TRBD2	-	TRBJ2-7	CASSTSGTSGIRSYEQYF	TGCGCCAGCAGCACATCCGGGACTAGCGGGATTCGGTCCTACGAGCAGTACTTC
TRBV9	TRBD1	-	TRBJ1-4	CASSTRQGPNEKLFF	TGTGCCAGCAGCACACGACAGGGGCCTAATGAAAAACTGTTTTTT
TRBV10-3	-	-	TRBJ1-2	CAIQVDSSYGYTF	TGTGCCATCCAAGTCGACTCGAGCTATGGCTACACCTTC
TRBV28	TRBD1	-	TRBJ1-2	CASQDRNYGYTF	TGTGCCAGTCAGGACAGGAACTATGGCTACACCTTC
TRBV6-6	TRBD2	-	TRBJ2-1	CASSQPSGGRDEQFF	TGTGCCAGCAGCCAACCTAGCGGGGGCCGGGATGAGCAGTTCTTC
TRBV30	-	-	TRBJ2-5	CAWSVRVRETQYF	TGTGCCTGGAGTGTGCGGGTGCGGGAGACCCAGTACTTC
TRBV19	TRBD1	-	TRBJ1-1	CASSIGQVANTEAFF	TGTGCCAGTAGTATCGGACAGGTTGCGAACACTGAAGCTTTCTTT
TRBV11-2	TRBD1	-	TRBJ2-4	CASSLDPGGFSIQYF	TGTGCCAGCAGCTTAGATCCAGGGGGCTTTAGCATTCAGTACTTC
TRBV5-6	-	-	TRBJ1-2	CASSLAALQGDHGYTF	TGTGCCAGCAGCTTGGCCGCTTTACAGGGCGACCATGGCTACACCTTC
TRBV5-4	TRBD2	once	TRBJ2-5	CASSLWTSGLETQYF	TGTGCCAGCAGCTTGTGGACTAGCGGGTTAGAGACCCAGTACTTC
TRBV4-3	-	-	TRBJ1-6	CASSQQPGGLNSPLHF	TGCGCCAGCAGCCAGCAACCCGGGGGGTTGAATTCACCCCTCCACTTT
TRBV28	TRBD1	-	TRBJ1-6	CASVGQGPQNSPLHF	TGTGCCAGCGTAGGACAGGGCCCTCAAAATTCACCCCTCCACTTT
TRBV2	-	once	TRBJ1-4	CASSEARGEKLFF	TGTGCCAGCAGTGAAGCGCGGGGCGAAAAACTGTTTTTT
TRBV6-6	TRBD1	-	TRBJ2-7	CASSYSGTGTYEQYF	TGTGCCAGCAGTTACTCCGGGACAGGAACCTACGAGCAGTACTTC
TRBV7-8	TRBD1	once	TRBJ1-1	CASSLKQGLEAFF	TGTGCCAGCAGCTTGAAACAGGGGCTGGAAGCTTTCTTT
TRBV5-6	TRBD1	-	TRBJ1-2	CASSTPTGDGYTF	TGTGCCAGCAGCACTCCGACAGGGGATGGCTACACCTTC
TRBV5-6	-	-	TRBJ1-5	CASSSRGPGGLNQPQHF	TGTGCCAGCAGCTCTCGGGGGCCGGGGGGGCTCAATCAGCCCCAGCATTTT
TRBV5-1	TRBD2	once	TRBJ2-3	CASSLAQLAGGATDTQYF	TGCGCCAGCAGCTTGGCCCAACTAGCGGGGGGCGCCACAGATACGCAGTATTTT
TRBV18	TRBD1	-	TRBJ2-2	CASSRTGTGGDGTGELFF	TGTGCCAGCTCTCGAACCGGGACAGGGGGCGATGGCACCGGGGAGCTGTTTTTT
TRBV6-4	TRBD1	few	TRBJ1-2	CASRTSGQGGGYTF	TGTGCCAGCAGGACCTCAGGACAGGGAGGGGGCTACACCTTC
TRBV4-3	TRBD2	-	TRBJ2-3	CASSQDLAVAGGYTDTQYF	TGCGCCAGCAGCCAAGATTTAGCGGTAGCGGGGGGGTACACAGATACGCAGTATTTT
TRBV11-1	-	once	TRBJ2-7	CASSLPGGRYEQYF	TGTGCCAGCAGCTTACCGGGGGGCCGCTACGAGCAGTACTTC
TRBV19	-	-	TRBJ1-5	CAVKGVLGNQPQHF	TGTGCCGTTAAGGGGGTCCTAGGGAATCAGCCCCAGCATTTT
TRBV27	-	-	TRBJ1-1	CASSLNGGGYTEAFF	TGTGCCAGCAGTTTAAACGGGGGAGGGTACACTGAAGCTTTCTTT
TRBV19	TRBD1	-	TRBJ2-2	CASSGSVYRGTGELFF	TGTGCCAGTAGTGGCTCGGTATACAGGGGCACCGGGGAGCTGTTTTTT
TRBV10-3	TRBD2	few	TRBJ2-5	CATTSGGGQETQYF	TGTGCCACCACTAGCGGGGGGGGTCAAGAGACCCAGTACTTC
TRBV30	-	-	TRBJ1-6	CAWVQGLGSPLHF	TGTGCCTGGGTACAGGGCCTAGGGTCACCCCTCCACTTT
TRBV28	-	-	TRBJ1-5	CASSNRARTVGSQPQHF	TGTGCCAGCAGTAACCGCGCCCGGACGGTCGGGAGTCAGCCCCAGCATTTT
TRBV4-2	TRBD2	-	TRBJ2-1	CASSQVGPSGVDNEQFF	TGTGCCAGCAGCCAAGTGGGCCCTAGCGGGGTCGACAATGAGCAGTTCTTC
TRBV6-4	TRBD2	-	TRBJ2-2	CASSPGGASTGELFF	TGTGCCAGCAGCCCCGGGGGGGCCAGCACCGGGGAGCTGTTTTTT
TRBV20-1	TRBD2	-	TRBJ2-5	CSASRQRGGLETQYF	TGCAGTGCTAGTAGGCAGCGGGGGGGCCTGGAGACCCAGTACTTC
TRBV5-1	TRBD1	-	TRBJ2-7	CASSWDRAYEQYF	TGCGCCAGCAGCTGGGACAGGGCCTACGAGCAGTACTTC
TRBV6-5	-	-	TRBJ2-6	CASSYGASGANVLTF	TGTGCCAGCAGTTACGGGGCTTCTGGGGCCAACGTCCTGACTTTC
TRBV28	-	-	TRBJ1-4	CASSSRQSGEKLFF	TGTGCCAGCAGTTCCAGGCAGAGCGGTGAAAAACTGTTTTTT
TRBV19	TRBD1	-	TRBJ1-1	CASSMGDREAFF	TGTGCCAGTAGTATGGGGGACAGAGAAGCTTTCTTT
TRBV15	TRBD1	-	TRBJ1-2	CATSRQGAYNYGYTF	TGTGCCACCAGCAGGCAGGGGGCGTATAACTATGGCTACACCTTC
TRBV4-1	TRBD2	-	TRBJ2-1	CASSQKGLAGIDEQFF	TGCGCCAGCAGCCAAAAGGGACTAGCGGGGATCGATGAGCAGTTCTTC